This T cell receptor beta chain was captured in a study of Ad26.COV2.S vaccination and SARS-CoV-2 variants. Study results and caveats: Responses of T cells in total may have been underestimated by the TCR breadth and depth analyses. Non-spike TCR breadth did not differ much between vaccine and placebo recipients.

Here immunoSEQ multiplex PCR was the method, and the copy in TCRdb shows in-frame clones only, minus some. The sample holds some 190,000 clones, roughly 87% seen once. This clone has a handful of counts. Its antigen is not known. CDR3 size: 15 residues. J lost 3 bases, V lost 4 bases, and 4 bases had no gene match. Germline V lookup: CDR1 LNHDA, CDR2 SQIVND (reference sequence). J is TRBJ2-3 and V is TRBV19; 10 bases map to TRBD2. This TCR derives from a human donor who had recovered from COVID-19. This specimen consisted of peripheral blood, obtained after recovery from COVID-19. DNA for the CDR3: TGTGCCAGTAGTAGGGCTAGCGGGGGTACAGATACGCAGTATTTT. It specifies CASSRASGGTDTQYF.